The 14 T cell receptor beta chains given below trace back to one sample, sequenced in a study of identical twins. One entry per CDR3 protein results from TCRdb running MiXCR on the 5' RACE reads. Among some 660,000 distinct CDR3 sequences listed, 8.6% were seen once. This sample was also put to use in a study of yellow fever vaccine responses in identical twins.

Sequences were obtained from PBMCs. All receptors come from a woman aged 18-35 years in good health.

The CDR3 reads CASSFGAAGSYEQYF. The CDR3 DNA is TGCGCCAGCAGCTTCGGGGCGGCAGGCTCCTACGAGCAGTACTTC. The rearrangement uses TRBV5-1 and TRBJ2-7; either TRBD1 or TRBD2 may supply D (5 bases each). The CDR3 is 15 amino acids. V lost 2 bases and J lost 0, with 12 bases in between. CDR1 SGHRS and CDR2 YFSETQ come from the germline V gene.

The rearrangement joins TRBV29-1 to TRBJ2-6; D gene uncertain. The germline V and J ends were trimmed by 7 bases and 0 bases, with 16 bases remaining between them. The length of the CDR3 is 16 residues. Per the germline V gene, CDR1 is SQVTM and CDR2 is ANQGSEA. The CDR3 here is CSATRLPLSGANVLTF. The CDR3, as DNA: TGCAGCGCCACCCGCTTGCCCCTCTCTGGGGCCAACGTCCTGACTTTC.

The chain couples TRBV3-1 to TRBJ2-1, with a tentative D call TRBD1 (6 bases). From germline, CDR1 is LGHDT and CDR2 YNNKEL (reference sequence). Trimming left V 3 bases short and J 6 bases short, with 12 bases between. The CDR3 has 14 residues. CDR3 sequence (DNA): TGTGCCAGCAGCCACCGCGACAGGTTCAATGAGCAGTTCTTC. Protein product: CASSHRDRFNEQFF.

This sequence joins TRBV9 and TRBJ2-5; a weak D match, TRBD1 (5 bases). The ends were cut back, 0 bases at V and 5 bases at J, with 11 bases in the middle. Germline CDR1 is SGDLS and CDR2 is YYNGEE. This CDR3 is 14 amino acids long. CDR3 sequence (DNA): TGTGCCAGCAGCGTAGATCCAGGGTCGGAGACCCAGTACTTC. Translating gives CASSVDPGSETQYF. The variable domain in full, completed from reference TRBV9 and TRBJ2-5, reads DSGVTQTPKHLITATGQRVTLRCSPRSGDLSVYWYQQSLDQGLQFLIQYYNGEERAKGNILERFSAQQFPDLHSELNLSSLELGDSALYFCASSVDPGSETQYFGPGTRLLVL.

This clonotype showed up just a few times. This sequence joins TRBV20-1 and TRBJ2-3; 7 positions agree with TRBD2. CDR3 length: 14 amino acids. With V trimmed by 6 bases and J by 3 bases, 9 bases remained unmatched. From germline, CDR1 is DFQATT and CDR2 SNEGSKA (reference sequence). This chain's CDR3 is CSAQIVGGTDTQYF. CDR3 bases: TGCAGTGCCCAGATAGTGGGGGGGACAGATACGCAGTATTTT.

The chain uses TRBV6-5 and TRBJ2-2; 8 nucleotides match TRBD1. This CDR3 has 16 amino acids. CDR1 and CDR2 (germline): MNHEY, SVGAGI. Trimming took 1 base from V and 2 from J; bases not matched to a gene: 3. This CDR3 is CASSYWGQVNTGELFF. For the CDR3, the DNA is TGTGCCAGCAGTTACTGGGGACAGGTTAACACCGGGGAGCTGTTTTTT.

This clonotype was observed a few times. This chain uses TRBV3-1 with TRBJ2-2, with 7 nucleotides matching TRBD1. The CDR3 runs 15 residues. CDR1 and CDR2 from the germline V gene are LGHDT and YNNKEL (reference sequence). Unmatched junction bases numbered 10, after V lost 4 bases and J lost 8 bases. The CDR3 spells CASSLGGVGRGELFF. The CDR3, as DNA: TGTGCCAGCAGCCTAGGGGGCGTTGGACGAGGGGAGCTGTTTTTT.

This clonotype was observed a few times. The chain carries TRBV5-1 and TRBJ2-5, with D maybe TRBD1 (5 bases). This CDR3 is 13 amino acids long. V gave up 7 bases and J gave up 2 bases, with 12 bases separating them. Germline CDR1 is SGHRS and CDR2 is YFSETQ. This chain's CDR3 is CASSRAPQETQYF. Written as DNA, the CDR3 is TGCGCCAGCTCCAGGGCCCCTCAAGAGACCCAGTACTTC.

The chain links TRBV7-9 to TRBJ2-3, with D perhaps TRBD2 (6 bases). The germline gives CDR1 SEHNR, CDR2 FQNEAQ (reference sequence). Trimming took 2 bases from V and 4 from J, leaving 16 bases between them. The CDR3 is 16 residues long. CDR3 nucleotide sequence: TGTGCCAGCAGCTTATGGGGGGTCAGAGGTGCAGATACGCAGTATTTT. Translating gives CASSLWGVRGADTQYF.

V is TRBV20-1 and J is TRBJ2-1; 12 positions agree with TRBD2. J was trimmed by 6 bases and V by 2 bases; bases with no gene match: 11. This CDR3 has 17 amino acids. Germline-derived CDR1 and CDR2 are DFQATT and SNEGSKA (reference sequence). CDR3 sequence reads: CSARPEPGLAGFNEQFF. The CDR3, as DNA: TGCAGTGCTAGACCAGAACCGGGACTAGCGGGTTTCAATGAGCAGTTCTTC.

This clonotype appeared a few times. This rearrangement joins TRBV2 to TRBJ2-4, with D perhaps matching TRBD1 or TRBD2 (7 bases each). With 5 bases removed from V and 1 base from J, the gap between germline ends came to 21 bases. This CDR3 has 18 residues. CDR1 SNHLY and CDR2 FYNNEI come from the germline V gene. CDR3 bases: TGTGCCAGCAGTCCAAGGGACAGAGGGGAGGGGGCCAAAAACATTCAGTACTTC. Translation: CASSPRDRGEGAKNIQYF.

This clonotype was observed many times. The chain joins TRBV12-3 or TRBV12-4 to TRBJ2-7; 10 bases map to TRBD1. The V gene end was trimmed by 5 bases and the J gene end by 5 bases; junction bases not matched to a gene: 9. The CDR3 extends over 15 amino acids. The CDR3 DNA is TGTGCCAGCAGTCCTAGATTCGGGACAGGGGACGAGCAGTACTTC. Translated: CASSPRFGTGDEQYF.

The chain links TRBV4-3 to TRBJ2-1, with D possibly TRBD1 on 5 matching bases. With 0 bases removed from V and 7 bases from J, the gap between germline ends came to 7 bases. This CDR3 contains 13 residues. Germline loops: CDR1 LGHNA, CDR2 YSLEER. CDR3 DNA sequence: TGCGCCAGCAGCCAAGATCAGGGTAATGAGCAGTTCTTC. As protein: CASSQDQGNEQFF.

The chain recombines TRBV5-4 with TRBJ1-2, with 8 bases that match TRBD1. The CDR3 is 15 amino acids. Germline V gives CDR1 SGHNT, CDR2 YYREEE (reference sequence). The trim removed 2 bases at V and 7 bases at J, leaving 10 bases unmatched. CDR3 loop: CASSFNTQGASGYTF. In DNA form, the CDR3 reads TGTGCCAGCAGCTTCAATACGCAGGGGGCAAGTGGCTACACCTTC.